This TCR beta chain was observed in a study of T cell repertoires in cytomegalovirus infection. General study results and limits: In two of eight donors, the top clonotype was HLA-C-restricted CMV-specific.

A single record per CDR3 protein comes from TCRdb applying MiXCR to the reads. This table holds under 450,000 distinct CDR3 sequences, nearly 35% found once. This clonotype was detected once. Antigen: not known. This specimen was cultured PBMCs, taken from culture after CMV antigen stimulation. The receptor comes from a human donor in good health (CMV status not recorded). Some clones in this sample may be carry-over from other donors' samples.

The CDR3 region has the DNA TGTGCCAGCAGCGTGACAGGGAGGGAGGATGAGCAGTTCTTC. Its protein product is CASSVTGREDEQFF. J is TRBJ2-1 and V is TRBV9; D possibly uses TRBD1 or TRBD2 (7 bases each). The length of the CDR3 is 14 residues. Germline V CDR1 and CDR2: SGDLS, YYNGEE. The V gene lost 2 bases and the J gene lost 8 bases, with 14 bases spanning the gap.